The present entry profiles one TCR beta chain with its context. This specimen belongs to a study of blood T cell repertoires in COVID-19. Study at large: The samples span acute and convalescent COVID-19 from the United States, Italy and Spain.

The method was immunoSEQ multiplex PCR; TCRdb's version includes in-frame clones alone and lacks a portion of them. This table holds 75,000 to 100,000 clones, about 80% found once. This CDR3 contains 15 residues. Per germline, CDR1 SGHRS and CDR2 YFSETQ. V shed 4 bases and J 0 bases; nucleotides not matched to a gene: 2. V usage is TRBV5-1 and J usage is TRBJ2-2; 8 bases line up with TRBD2. What was sequenced was peripheral blood. The receptor comes from a man in his sixties or seventies with acute or convalescent COVID-19. The CDR3 sequence: CASSRGLANTGELFF. The CDR3 coding sequence is TGCGCCAGCAGCCGGGGACTAGCGAACACCGGGGAGCTGTTTTTT.